The rows below give T cell receptor beta chains drawn from one sample of a study of vaccination effects on CD4 cells after COVID-19. Using immunoSEQ multiplex PCR, the repertoire was profiled, and TCRdb retains in-frame clones only, with some absent. The sample carries roughly 23,000 clones, 68% recorded once. The antigens for these receptors are not known. This specimen consisted of CD4+ T cells from PBMCs cultured with HCoV-NL63 spike peptides, obtained before COVID-19 vaccination. The origin of the receptors is a human donor who received a COVID-19 vaccine. Each CDR3 is given with its conserved first and last residue. Fields, in order: clone size, D gene, J gene, V gene, CDR3 protein, CDR3 DNA. The D gene is left open where the match is weak. Clone size is shown for a subset of rows, as once, few, many or a class of expanded clone.

>.|.|TRBJ1-5|TRBV5-5
CASSLAVRAGGVQPQHF
TGTGCCAGCAGCTTGGCTGTCCGAGCAGGAGGAGTTCAGCCCCAGCATTTT
>.|TRBD1|TRBJ1-6|TRBV5-6
CASSFNRGLYNSPLHF
TGTGCCAGCAGCTTTAACAGGGGGCTCTATAATTCACCCCTCCACTTT
>.|.|TRBJ2-2|TRBV2
CASSTGRGFTGELFF
TGTGCCAGCAGTACGGGTAGGGGGTTCACCGGGGAGCTGTTTTTT
>.|TRBD1|TRBJ2-7|TRBV6-5
CAISRDRVSLEQYF
TGTGCCATCTCACGGGACAGGGTCTCCCTCGAGCAGTACTTC
>.|.|TRBJ1-1|TRBV9
CASSVDHTEAFF
TGTGCCAGCAGCGTAGATCACACTGAAGCTTTCTTT
>.|.|TRBJ2-5|TRBV23-1
CASDSRKAQETQYF
TGCGCCAGCGACTCACGGAAGGCGCAAGAGACCCAGTACTTC
>.|.|TRBJ1-1|TRBV10-3
CAISEREFDTEAFF
TGTGCCATCAGTGAAAGGGAGTTCGACACTGAAGCTTTCTTT
>.|.|TRBJ2-7|TRBV5-1
CASSLDATAQQYF
TGCGCCAGCAGCTTGGATGCGACAGCCCAGCAGTACTTC
>.|.|TRBJ1-6|TRBV7-2
CASSLALGQDSPLHF
TGTGCCAGCAGCTTAGCACTCGGACAAGATTCACCCCTCCACTTT
>.|TRBD1|TRBJ2-1|TRBV11-3
CASSFTGEPYNEQFF
TGTGCCAGCAGCTTTACAGGGGAGCCTTACAATGAGCAGTTCTTC
>few|.|TRBJ2-2|TRBV2
CASQGSTGELFF
TGTGCCAGTCAGGGGTCCACCGGGGAGCTGTTTTTT
>.|TRBD1|TRBJ1-4|TRBV5-5
CASSLEGQLNEKLFF
TGTGCCAGCAGCTTGGAGGGACAGTTAAATGAAAAACTGTTTTTT
>few|.|TRBJ2-4|TRBV18
CASSLGVAKNIQYF
TGTGCCAGCTCACTGGGGGTGGCCAAAAACATTCAGTACTTC
>few|.|TRBJ1-2|TRBV28
CASSSPGQTAFRGYTF
TGTGCCAGCAGTTCCCCAGGCCAGACGGCATTCAGGGGCTACACCTTC
>once|TRBD1|TRBJ1-2|TRBV29-1
CSVGTGGPYGYTF
TGCAGCGTTGGGACAGGGGGCCCGTATGGCTACACCTTC
>.|.|TRBJ1-4|TRBV2
CASSVTGLANEKLFF
TGTGCCAGCAGTGTGACCGGTCTGGCTAATGAAAAACTGTTTTTT